Sequencing of this T cell receptor beta chain was carried out in a study of T-cell memory formation after mild COVID-19. Study as a whole: TCR clusters largely stayed donor specific. Broader study findings: Later expanders leaned CD4+, whereas clones that contracted between day 15 and 85 were balanced CD4/CD8. Still unconfirmed is whether the second-wave clones peaking on day 37 recognized SARS-CoV-2. Contracting CD4+ clones sat mainly in CM and EM; CD8+ in EMRA.

The CDR3 sequence is 14 residues long. The germline V gene has CDR1 PRHDT and CDR2 FYEKMQ (reference sequence). V was clipped by 8 bases and J by 5 bases; unmatched bases: 2. TCRdb called the 5' RACE reads again in MiXCR, with one record for every CDR3 protein. The sample lists hundreds of thousands of distinct CDR3 sequences, 15% to 20% occurring once. As regards this clonotype: Its antigen is unidentified.

Sequenced input: PBMCs or a T cell subset sorted from them (not recorded which). The sequence came from an adult woman who had mild COVID-19 (a few samples of this study predate the infection). Cell type and time point are not known. The chain recombines TRBV13 with TRBJ2-1; 14 bases are a match to TRBD2. The CDR3 region is CASAGLAGDNEQFF. CDR3 nucleotides: TGTGCCAGCGCGGGACTAGCGGGGGACAATGAGCAGTTCTTC.